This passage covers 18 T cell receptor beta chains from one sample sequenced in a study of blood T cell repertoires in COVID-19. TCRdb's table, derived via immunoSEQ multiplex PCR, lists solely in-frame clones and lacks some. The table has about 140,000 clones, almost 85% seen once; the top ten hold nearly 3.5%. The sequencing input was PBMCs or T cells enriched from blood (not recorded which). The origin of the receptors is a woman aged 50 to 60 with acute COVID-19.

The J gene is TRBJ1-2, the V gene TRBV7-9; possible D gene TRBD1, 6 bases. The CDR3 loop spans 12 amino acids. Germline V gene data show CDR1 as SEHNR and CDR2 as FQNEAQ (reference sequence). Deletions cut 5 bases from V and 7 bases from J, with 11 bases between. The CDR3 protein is CASSPQGSGYTF. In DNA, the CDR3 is TGTGCCAGCAGCCCACAGGGCTCTGGCTACACCTTC.

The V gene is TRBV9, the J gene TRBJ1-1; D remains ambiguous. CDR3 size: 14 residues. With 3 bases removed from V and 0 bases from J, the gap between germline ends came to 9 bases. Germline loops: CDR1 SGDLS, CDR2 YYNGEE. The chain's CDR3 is CASSAGFMNTEAFF. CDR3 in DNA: TGTGCCAGCAGCGCGGGATTTATGAACACTGAAGCTTTCTTT.

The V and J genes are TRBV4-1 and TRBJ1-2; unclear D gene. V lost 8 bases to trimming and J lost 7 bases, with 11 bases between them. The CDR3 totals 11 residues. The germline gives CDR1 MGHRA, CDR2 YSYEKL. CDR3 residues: CASGRGIGYTF. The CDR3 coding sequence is TGCGCCAGCGGGAGAGGGATTGGCTACACCTTC.

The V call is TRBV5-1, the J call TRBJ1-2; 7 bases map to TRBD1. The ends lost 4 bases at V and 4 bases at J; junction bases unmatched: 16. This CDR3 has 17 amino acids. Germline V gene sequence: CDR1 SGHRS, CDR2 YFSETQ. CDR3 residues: CASSRLTGTASSYGYTF. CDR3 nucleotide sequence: TGCGCCAGCAGCCGTTTGACCGGGACAGCCTCTTCCTATGGCTACACCTTC.

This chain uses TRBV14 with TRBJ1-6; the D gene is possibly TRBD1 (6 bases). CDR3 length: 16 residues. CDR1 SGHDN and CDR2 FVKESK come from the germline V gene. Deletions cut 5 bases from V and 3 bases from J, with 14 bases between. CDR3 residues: CASSWTDDFYNSPLHF. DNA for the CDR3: TGTGCCAGCAGCTGGACAGATGACTTCTATAATTCACCCCTCCACTTT.

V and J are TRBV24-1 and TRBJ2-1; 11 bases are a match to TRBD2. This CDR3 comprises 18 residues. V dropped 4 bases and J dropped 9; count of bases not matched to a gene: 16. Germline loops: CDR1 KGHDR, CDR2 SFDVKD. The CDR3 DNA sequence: TGTGCCACCAGTGACCCGGCCGGGACTAGCGGAACCCGGGGTGAGCAGTTCTTC. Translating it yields CATSDPAGTSGTRGEQFF.

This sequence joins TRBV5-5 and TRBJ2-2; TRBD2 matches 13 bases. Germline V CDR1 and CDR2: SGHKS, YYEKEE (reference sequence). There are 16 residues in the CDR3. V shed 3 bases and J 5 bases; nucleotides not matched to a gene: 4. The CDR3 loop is CASSYRTSGSTGELFF. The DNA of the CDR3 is TGTGCCAGCAGCTATCGGACTAGCGGGAGTACCGGGGAGCTGTTTTTT. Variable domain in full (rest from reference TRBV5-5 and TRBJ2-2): DAGVTQSPTHLIKTRGQQVTLRCSPISGHKSVSWYQQVLGQGPQFIFQYYEKEERGRGNFPDRFSARQFPNYSSELNVNALLLGDSALYLCASSYRTSGSTGELFFGEGSRLTVL.

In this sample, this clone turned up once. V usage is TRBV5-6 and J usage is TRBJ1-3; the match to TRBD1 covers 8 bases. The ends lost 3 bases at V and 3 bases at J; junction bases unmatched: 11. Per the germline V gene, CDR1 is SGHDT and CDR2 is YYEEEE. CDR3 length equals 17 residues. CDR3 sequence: CASSYDRGGFGGNTIYF. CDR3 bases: TGTGCCAGCAGCTACGACAGGGGAGGTTTCGGTGGAAACACCATATATTTT.

CDR3 nucleotides: TGTGCCAGCAGCTTTTTCCGGTTATCTGAAGCTTTCTTT. It codes for CASSFFRLSEAFF. J is TRBJ1-1 and V is TRBV7-2; no firm D call. Germline assignment: CDR1 SGHTA and CDR2 FQGNSA. This CDR3 has 13 amino acids. V lost 3 bases, J lost 6 bases, and 11 bases lay in between. The full variable domain, completed using reference TRBV7-2 and TRBJ1-1, is GAGVSQSPSNKVTEKGKDVELRCDPISGHTALYWYRQSLGQGLEFLIYFQGNSAPDKSGLPSDRFSAERTGGSVSTLTIQRTQQEDSAVYLCASSFFRLSEAFFGQGTRLTVV.

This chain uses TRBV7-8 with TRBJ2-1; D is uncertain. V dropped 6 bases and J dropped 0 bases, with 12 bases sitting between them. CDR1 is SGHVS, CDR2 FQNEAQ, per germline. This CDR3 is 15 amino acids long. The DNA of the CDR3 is TGTGCCAGCAGGATGAGCGACCGCTCCTACAATGAGCAGTTCTTC. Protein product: CASRMSDRSYNEQFF.

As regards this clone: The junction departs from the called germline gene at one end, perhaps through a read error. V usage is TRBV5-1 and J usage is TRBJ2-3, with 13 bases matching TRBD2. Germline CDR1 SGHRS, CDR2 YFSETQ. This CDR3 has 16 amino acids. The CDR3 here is CASSLGTSGGTDTQYF. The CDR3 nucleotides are TGCGCTAGCAGCTTGGGGACTAGCGGGGGCACAGATACGCAGTATTTT.

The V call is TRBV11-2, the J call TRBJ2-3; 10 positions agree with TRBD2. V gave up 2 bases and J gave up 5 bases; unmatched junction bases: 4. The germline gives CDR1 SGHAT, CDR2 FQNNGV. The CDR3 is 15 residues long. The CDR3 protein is CASSLNLAGEDTQYF. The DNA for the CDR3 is TGTGCCAGCAGCTTAAATCTAGCGGGGGAAGATACGCAGTATTTT. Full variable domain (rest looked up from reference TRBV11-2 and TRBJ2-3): EAGVAQSPRYKIIEKRQSVAFWCNPISGHATLYWYQQILGQGPKLLIQFQNNGVVDDSQLPKDRFSAERLKGVDSTLKIQPAKLEDSAVYLCASSLNLAGEDTQYFGPGTRLTVL.

CDR3 loop: CASSAPTGPATEAFF. DNA of the CDR3: TGTGCCAGCAGTGCCCCGACAGGGCCCGCGACTGAAGCTTTCTTT. The V and J genes are TRBV25-1 and TRBJ1-1, with 7 bases that match TRBD1. This CDR3 has 15 residues. CDR1 and CDR2 (germline): MGHDK, SYGVNS. V lost 4 bases to trimming and J lost 5 bases; unmatched junction nucleotides: 10.

The CDR3 DNA reads as TGTGCCAGCAGTGCCTTACGACAGGGAAGCGGGGAAAAACTGTTTTTT. This gives the protein CASSALRQGSGEKLFF. The rearrangement links TRBV6-1 to TRBJ1-4, with 7 positions matching TRBD1. The CDR3 is 16 amino acids. V was pared by 4 bases and J by 8 bases, with 13 bases of the junction left unmatched. CDR1 and CDR2 from the germline V gene are MNHNS and SASEGT.

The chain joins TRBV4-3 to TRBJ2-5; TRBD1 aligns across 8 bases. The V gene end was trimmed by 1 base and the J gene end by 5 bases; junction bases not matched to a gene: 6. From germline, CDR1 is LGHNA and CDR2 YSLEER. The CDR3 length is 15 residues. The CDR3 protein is CASSQGQGRRETQYF. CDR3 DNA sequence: TGCGCCAGCAGCCAAGGACAGGGGAGAAGGGAGACCCAGTACTTC.

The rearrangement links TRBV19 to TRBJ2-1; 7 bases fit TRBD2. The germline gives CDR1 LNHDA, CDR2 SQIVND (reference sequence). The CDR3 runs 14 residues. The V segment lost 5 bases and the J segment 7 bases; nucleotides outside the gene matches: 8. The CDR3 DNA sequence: TGTGCCAGTAGTCTCCGGACTAGTCTGAATGAGCAGTTCTTC. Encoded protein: CASSLRTSLNEQFF.

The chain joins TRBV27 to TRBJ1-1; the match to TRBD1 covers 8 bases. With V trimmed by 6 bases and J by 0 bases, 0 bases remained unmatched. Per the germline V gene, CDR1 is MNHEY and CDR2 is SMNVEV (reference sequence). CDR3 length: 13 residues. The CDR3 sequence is CASRGQVNTEAFF. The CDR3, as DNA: TGTGCCAGCAGGGGACAGGTGAACACTGAAGCTTTCTTT.

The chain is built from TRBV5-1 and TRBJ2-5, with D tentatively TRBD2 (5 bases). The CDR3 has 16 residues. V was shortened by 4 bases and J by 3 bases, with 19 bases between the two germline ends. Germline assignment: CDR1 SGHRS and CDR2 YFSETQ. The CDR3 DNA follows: TGCGCCAGCAGCCCCATTACAGCGGCCTCCAAAGAGACCCAGTACTTC. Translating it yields CASSPITAASKETQYF.